This T cell receptor beta chain was profiled in a study of Ad26.COV2.S vaccination and SARS-CoV-2 variants (dated by TCRdb to the early 2020s). With regard to the full study: Donors in the vaccine arm were drawn from COV1001, a multicentre, randomized, double-blind, placebo-controlled phase I-IIa trial testing Ad26.COV2.S in healthy adults. Participants in the trial were split at random into five groups of five each, receiving low-dose or high-dose Ad26.COV2.S once or twice, or else placebo on both occasions. Ad26.COV2.S was given intramuscularly at 5x10^10 or 1x10^11 viral particles, as a single shot or as two shots 56 days apart. TCRbeta repertoire sequencing served as the tool for gauging how specific and how broad the SARS-CoV-2-reactive T cell receptors were following Ad26.COV2.S vaccination. A total of approximately 30 samples were included in the TCR-sequenced set, comprising some 20 Ad26.COV2.S vaccine recipients, 5 placebo recipients and 8 SARS-CoV-2 convalescent individuals. Investigators remained blinded to trial group allocation during experiments and outcome assessment. Results the study describes overall, beyond this receptor: Higher spike-specific TCR breadth was observed in Ad26.COV2.S recipients than in placebo recipients (P = 0.0014). Comparing responses between vaccine doses or regimens was not something the study was powered to do. Non-spike TCR breadth was comparable between vaccine and placebo recipients, consistent with the vaccine containing only spike. The authors noted that total T cell responses may have been underestimated by the TCR breadth and depth analyses. After vaccination, substantial breadth of spike-specific CD8+ and CD4+ T cell responses was reported.

Comments on this clone: Its specific antigen is unknown. Base qualities were left out, and no much larger clone turns up one base away.

The immunoSEQ Assay was used to sequence TCRbeta CDR3 regions. After extraction, genomic DNA underwent amplification by bias-controlled multiplex PCR, followed by high-throughput sequencing. The paper's processing steps were these. Collapsing and filtering of sequences were performed to quantify the absolute abundance of each unique TCRbeta CDR3 region. Usable DNA was measured by amplifying reference genes present in all nucleated cells, and TCRbeta template counts were normalized to that usable DNA to estimate T cell fraction. Repertoire TCRs were annotated as SARS-CoV-2-specific when V gene, CDR3 amino acid sequence and J gene were exactly matched to a known reactive TCR set. MIRA supplied the reference SARS-CoV-2 TCR set, which was filtered for enrichment in COVID-19-positive ImmuneCODE repertoires so that public or cross-reactive TCRs were removed. Drawing on the MIRA antigens, annotated TCRs were analysed further at the level of specific ORF or position within ORF. Depth was the summed frequency of annotated unique rearrangements, while breadth was defined as annotated unique rearrangements over total unique productive rearrangements. Group comparisons of TCR breadth used two-sided Wilcoxon rank-sum tests. The table comes from immuneACCESS by way of TCRdb, which keeps in-frame sequences with V and J called. Part of the clones is missing from these tables; in studies checked, under half for an unresolved V gene and the rest for unknown reasons. V and J calls and clone size are copied from that table; D and trimming were computed from the DNA. The sample table lists 440,000 or so clones, about 90% of them with a count of one. The ten biggest clones cover about 1.7% of the sample.

The treatment or condition label for this specimen denotes: over 15 received Ad26.COV2.S at low or high dose, single or two shots; several received placebo; per-sample allocation not given. For vaccine and placebo recipients, repertoires were sequenced using samples collected on day 63 after the first injection. In Cohort 1b, more than 20 adults aged 18-55 years were enrolled at a single site in Boston, USA, between 29 July and 7 August 2020. Ad26.COV2.S consisted of a replication-incompetent adenovirus type 26 vector by which a prefusion-stabilized SARS-CoV-2 spike protein from the original Wuhan strain was expressed. CDR1 and CDR2 are read off the germline V gene as SGHNT and YENEEA. Trimming takes 4 bases from V and 4 bases from J, and the germline ends sit 11 bases apart. The CDR3 runs 14 amino acids, cysteine and phenylalanine included. Just CDR3 DNA is preserved here, 42 bases in frame from base 1.

The sample in question was peripheral blood, obtained in a trial of Ad26.COV2.S vaccine versus placebo. This TCR came from a person aged 18-60 years who received the Ad26.COV2.S COVID-19 vaccine or a placebo. Recombination linked TRBV11-3 to TRBJ1-3, and the D gene may be TRBD1, 6 bases matching. The sequenced DNA is TGTGCCAGCAGCTCCAGGGGTTCCGGAAACACCATATATTTT. It translates as CASSSRGSGNTIYF.